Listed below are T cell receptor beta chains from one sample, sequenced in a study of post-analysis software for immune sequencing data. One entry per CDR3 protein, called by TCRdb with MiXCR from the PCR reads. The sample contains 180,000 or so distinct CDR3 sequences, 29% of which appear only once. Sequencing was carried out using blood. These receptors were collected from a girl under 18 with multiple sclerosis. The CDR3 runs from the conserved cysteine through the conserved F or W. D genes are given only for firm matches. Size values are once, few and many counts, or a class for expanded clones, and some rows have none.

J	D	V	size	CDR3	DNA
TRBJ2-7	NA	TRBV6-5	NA	CASSRTGTSYEQYF	TGTGCCAGCAGTCGGACCGGGACCTCCTACGAGCAGTACTTC
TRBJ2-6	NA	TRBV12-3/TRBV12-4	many	CASTRREVSGANVLTF	TGTGCCAGCACCAGACGTGAAGTCTCTGGGGCCAACGTCCTGACTTTC
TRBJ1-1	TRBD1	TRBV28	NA	CASSFRDRGLGNTEAFF	TGTGCCAGCAGTTTCCGGGACAGGGGGCTTGGGAACACTGAAGCTTTCTTT
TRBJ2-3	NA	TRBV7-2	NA	CASSFSGHFTDTQYF	TGTGCCAGCAGCTTTTCGGGACATTTCACAGATACGCAGTATTTT
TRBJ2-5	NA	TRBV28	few	CASSSTGRQETQYF	TGTGCCAGCAGTTCGACAGGTAGACAAGAGACCCAGTACTTC
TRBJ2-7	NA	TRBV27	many	CASSTIAGTEEIEQYF	TGTGCCAGCAGTACTATTGCCGGGACTGAGGAGATCGAGCAGTACTTC
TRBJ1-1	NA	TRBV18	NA	CASSEGLKNTEAFF	TGTGCCAGCTCAGAGGGTTTGAAGAACACTGAAGCTTTCTTT
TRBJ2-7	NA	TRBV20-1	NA	CSASNRAYEQYF	TGCAGTGCTAGTAACAGGGCCTACGAGCAGTACTTC
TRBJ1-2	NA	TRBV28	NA	CASSGYQGAGFGGYTF	TGTGCCAGCAGTGGGTATCAAGGGGCAGGTTTCGGTGGCTACACCTTC
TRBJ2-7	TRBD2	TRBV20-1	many	CSAPSLAASSYEQYF	TGCAGTGCTCCCTCACTAGCGGCAAGTTCCTACGAGCAGTACTTC
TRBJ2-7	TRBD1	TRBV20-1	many	CSAHRGRTYEQYF	TGCAGTGCCCACAGGGGCCGTACCTACGAGCAGTACTTC
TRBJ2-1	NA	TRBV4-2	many	CASSQRDEQFF	TGTGCCAGCAGCCAAAGGGACGAGCAGTTCTTC
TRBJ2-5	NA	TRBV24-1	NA	CATSRGGRETQYF	TGTGCCACCAGCCGAGGGGGGCGAGAGACCCAGTACTTC
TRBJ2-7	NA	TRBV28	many	CASNQPGVHEQYF	TGTGCCAGCAATCAGCCAGGGGTCCACGAGCAGTACTTC
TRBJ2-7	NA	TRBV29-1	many	CSARSGGRSYEQYF	TGCAGTGCTCGAAGCGGCGGGCGATCCTACGAGCAGTACTTC
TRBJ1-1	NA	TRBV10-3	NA	CATSWAGEAFF	TGTGCCACGTCTTGGGCAGGTGAAGCTTTCTTT
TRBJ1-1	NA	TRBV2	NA	CASSPVTARGAFF	TGTGCCAGCAGTCCAGTGACCGCACGGGGAGCTTTCTTT
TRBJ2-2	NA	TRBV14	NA	CASSQDRGTGELFF	TGTGCCAGCAGCCAAGATAGAGGGACCGGGGAGCTGTTTTTT
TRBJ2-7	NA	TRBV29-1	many	CSVSGPGYEQYF	TGCAGCGTCTCTGGACCGGGCTACGAGCAGTACTTC
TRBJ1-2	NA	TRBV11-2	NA	CASSSRIGGYTF	TGTGCCAGCAGCTCCCGGATAGGTGGCTACACCTTC
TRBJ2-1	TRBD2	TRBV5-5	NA	CASRTGTSYNEQFF	TGTGCCAGCAGGACCGGGACTAGCTACAATGAGCAGTTCTTC
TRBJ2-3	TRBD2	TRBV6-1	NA	CASSEAGGGFTDTQYF	TGTGCCAGCAGTGAAGCTGGCGGGGGGTTCACAGATACGCAGTATTTT
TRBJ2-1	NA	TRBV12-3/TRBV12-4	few	CASSPVDDPKYNEQFF	TGTGCCAGCAGTCCCGTCGATGATCCCAAATACAATGAGCAGTTCTTC
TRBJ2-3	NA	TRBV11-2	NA	CASSLLDFSSSDTQYF	TGTGCCAGCAGCCTCCTGGACTTCTCCTCGTCAGATACGCAGTATTTT